This T cell receptor beta chain was recovered during a study of blood T cell repertoires in COVID-19. Study at large: The cDNA or gDNA used as material had been derived from T cells, B-cell-depleted T cells, or PBMCs.

With 4 bases clipped from V and 1 base from J, the junction kept 4 bases outside the gene matches. This CDR3 region has 14 residues. Germline CDR1 is SGHDT and CDR2 is YYEEEE. This clone was seen more than once but under ten times. Assay used: immunoSEQ multiplex PCR; TCRdb lists only in-frame clones, some missing. In the table there are more than 200,000 clones, just under 85% of which are singletons. The sequence derives from a man older than 75 with acute or convalescent COVID-19. The sequenced sample consisted of peripheral blood. The J gene is TRBJ1-1, the V gene TRBV5-6, with 7 bases aligning to TRBD1. The CDR3, as DNA: TGTGCCAGCAGCCGAGGGACAGCGAACACTGAAGCTTTCTTT. This translates into CASSRGTANTEAFF.